This T cell receptor beta chain was profiled in a study of human thymus T cells. In the case of this clone: What it binds is not known.

Thymus was obtained from resections taken during corrective heart surgery. The repertoire was sequenced with immunoSEQ multiplex PCR; TCRdb's copy has only in-frame clones and lacks some. This table has some 120,000 clones, just under 95% appearing once. Germline V gives CDR1 MDHEN, CDR2 SYDVKM. The CDR3 is 15 residues long. V lost 10 bases, J lost 0 bases, and 10 bases stayed unmatched. Findings and caveats of the study: There were highly overlapping thymic repertoires among unrelated individuals, as related research reported.

This sequence originates from a boy under two years old with a congenital heart defect but otherwise immunologically healthy. Sequencing was carried out using thymus tissue. The chain uses TRBV28 and TRBJ2-7, with 9 bases fitting TRBD1. Here the CDR3 reads CATLRQGGSSYEQYF. The CDR3 bases are TGTGCCACCCTTCGACAGGGGGGTAGCTCCTACGAGCAGTACTTC.